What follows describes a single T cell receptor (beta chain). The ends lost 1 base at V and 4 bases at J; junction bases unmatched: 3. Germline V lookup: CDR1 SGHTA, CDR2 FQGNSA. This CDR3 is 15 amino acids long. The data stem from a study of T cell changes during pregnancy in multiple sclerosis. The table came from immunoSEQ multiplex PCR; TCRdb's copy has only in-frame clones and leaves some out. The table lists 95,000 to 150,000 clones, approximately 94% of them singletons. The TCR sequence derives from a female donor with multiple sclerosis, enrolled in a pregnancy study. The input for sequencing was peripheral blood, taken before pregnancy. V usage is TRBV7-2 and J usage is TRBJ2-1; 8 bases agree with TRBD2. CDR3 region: CASSLELAAYNEQFF. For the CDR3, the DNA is TGTGCCAGCAGCTTAGAACTAGCGGCTTACAATGAGCAGTTCTTC.